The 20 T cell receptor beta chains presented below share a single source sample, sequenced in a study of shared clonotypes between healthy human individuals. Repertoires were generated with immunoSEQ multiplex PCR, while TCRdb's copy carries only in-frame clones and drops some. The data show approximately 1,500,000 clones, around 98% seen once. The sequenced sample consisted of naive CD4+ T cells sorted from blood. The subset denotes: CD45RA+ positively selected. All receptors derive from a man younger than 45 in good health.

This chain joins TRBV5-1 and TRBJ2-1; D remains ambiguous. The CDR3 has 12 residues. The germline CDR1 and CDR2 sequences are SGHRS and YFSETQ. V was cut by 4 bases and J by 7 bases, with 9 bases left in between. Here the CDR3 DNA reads TGCGCCAGCAGCGTGCCACTGAATGAGCAGTTCTTC. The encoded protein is CASSVPLNEQFF.

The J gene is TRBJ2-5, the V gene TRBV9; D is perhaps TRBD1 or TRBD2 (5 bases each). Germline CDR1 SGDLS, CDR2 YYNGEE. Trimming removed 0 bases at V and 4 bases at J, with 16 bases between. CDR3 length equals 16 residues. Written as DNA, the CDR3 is TGTGCCAGCAGCGTAGGTCCCATGAGGGGTCTAGAGACCCAGTACTTC. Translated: CASSVGPMRGLETQYF.

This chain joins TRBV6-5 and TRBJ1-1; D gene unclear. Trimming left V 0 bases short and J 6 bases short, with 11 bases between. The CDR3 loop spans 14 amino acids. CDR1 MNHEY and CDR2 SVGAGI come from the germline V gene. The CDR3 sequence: CASSYSVPSAEAFF. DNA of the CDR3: TGTGCCAGCAGTTACTCGGTGCCAAGCGCTGAAGCTTTCTTT.

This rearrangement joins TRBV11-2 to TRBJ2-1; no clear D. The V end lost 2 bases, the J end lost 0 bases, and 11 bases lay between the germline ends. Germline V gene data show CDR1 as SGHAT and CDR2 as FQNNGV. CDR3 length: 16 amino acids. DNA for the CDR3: TGTGCCAGCAGCTTATTTTACAAAATCTCCTACAATGAGCAGTTCTTC. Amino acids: CASSLFYKISYNEQFF.

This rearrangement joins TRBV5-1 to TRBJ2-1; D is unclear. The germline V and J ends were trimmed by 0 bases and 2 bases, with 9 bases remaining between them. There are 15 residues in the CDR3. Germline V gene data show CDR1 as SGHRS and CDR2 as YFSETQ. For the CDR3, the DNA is TGCGCCAGCAGCTTGGCCGAGAGGCCCTACAATGAGCAGTTCTTC. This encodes CASSLAERPYNEQFF. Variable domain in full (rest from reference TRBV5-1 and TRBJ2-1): KAGVTQTPRYLIKTRGQQVTLSCSPISGHRSVSWYQQTPGQGLQFLFEYFSETQRNKGNFPGRFSGRQFSNSRSEMNVSTLELGDSALYLCASSLAERPYNEQFFGPGTRLTVL.

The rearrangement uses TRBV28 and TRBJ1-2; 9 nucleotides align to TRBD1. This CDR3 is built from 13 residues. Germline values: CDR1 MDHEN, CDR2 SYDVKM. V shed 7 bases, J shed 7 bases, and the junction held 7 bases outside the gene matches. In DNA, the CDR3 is TGTGCCAGCATCGGACTGGACAGGGGTGGCTACACCTTC. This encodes CASIGLDRGGYTF.

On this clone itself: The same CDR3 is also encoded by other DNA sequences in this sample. Here the CDR3 DNA reads TGTGCCAGCAGCGTAGAAGGGGGGAGGACAGATACGCAGTATTTT. This translates into CASSVEGGRTDTQYF. This sequence joins TRBV9 and TRBJ2-3, with D perhaps given as TRBD1 or TRBD2 (6 bases each). Germline values: CDR1 SGDLS, CDR2 YYNGEE. The germline V and J ends were trimmed by 0 bases and 3 bases, with 11 bases remaining between them. This CDR3 contains 15 residues.

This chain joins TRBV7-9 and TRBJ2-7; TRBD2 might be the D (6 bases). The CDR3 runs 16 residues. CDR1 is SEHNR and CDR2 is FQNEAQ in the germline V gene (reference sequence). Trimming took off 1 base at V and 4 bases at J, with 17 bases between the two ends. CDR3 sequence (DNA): TGTGCCAGCAGCTTAGAGCGGGCTTCCCTTGTTTACGAGCAGTACTTC. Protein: CASSLERASLVYEQYF.

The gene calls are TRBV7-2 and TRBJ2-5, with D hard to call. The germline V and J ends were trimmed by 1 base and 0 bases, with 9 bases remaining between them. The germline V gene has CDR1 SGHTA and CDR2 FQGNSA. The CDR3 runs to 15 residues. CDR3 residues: CASSLETMYQETQYF. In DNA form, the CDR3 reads TGTGCCAGCAGCTTAGAGACCATGTACCAAGAGACCCAGTACTTC.

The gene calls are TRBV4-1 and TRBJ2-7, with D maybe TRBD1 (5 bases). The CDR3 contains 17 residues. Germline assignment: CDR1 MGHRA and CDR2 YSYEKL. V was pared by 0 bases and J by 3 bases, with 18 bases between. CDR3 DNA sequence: TGCGCCAGCAGCCAAGATCCCGGGTCGCTCCAGGGCTACGAGCAGTACTTC. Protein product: CASSQDPGSLQGYEQYF.

The CDR3 reads CASSLTGPGNQPQHF. For the CDR3, the DNA is TGTGCCAGCAGTTTAACAGGGCCGGGCAATCAGCCCCAGCATTTT. The chain has TRBV6-5 and TRBJ1-5; D is perhaps TRBD1 (6 bases). Deletions cut 4 bases from V and 2 bases from J, with 12 bases between. This CDR3 has 15 residues. The germline gives CDR1 MNHEY, CDR2 SVGAGI.

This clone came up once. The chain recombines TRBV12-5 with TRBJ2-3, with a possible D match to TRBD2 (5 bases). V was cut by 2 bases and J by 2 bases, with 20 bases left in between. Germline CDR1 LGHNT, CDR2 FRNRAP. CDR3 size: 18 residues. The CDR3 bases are TGTGCTAGTGGTTTGTCTTTATCCGGGATTCTCGACACAGATACGCAGTATTTT. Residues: CASGLSLSGILDTDTQYF.

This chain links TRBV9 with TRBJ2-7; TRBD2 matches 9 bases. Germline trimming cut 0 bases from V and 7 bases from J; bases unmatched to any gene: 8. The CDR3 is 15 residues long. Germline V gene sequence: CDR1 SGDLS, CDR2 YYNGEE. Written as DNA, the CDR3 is TGTGCCAGCAGCGTAGAGGGACTAGCTATCGGGGAGCAGTACTTC. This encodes CASSVEGLAIGEQYF.

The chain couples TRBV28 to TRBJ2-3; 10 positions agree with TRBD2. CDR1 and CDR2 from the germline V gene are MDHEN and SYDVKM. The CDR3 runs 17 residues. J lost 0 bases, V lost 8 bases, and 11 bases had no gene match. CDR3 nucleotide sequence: TGTGCCAGCCAAACTAGCGGGGAAATAATTAGCACAGATACGCAGTATTTT. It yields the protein CASQTSGEIISTDTQYF.

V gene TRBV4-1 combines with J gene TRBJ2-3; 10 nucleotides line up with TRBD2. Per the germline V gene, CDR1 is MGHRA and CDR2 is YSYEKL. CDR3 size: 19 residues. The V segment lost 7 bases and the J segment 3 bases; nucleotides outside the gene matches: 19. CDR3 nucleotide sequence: TGCGCCAGCACCCGTGGTCGGCTAGCGGGAGCTGGGGGGACAGATACGCAGTATTTT. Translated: CASTRGRLAGAGGTDTQYF.

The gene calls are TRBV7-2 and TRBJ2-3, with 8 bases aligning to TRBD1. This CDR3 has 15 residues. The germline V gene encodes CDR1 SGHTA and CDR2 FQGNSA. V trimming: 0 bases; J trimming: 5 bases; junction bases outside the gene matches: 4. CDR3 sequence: CASSLAGTGEDTQYF. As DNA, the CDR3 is TGTGCCAGCAGCTTAGCCGGGACAGGCGAAGATACGCAGTATTTT.

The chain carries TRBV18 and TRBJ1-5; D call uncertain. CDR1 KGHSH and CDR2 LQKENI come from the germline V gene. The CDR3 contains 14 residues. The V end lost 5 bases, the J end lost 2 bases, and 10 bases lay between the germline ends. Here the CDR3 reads CASSSRGGNQPQHF. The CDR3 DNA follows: TGTGCCAGCTCATCCCGGGGTGGCAATCAGCCCCAGCATTTT.

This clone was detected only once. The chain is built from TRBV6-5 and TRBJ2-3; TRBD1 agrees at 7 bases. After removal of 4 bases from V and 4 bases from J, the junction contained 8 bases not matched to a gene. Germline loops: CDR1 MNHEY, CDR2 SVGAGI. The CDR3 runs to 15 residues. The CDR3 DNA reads TGTGCCAGCAGTTCAAACAGGGGTGCCCCAGATACGCAGTATTTT. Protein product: CASSSNRGAPDTQYF.

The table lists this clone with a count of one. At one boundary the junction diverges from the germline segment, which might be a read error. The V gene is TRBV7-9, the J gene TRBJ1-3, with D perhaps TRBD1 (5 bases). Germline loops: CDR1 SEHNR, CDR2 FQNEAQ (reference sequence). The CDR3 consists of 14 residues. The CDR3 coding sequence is TGTGCCAGCAACTTAGACAGCTCTGGAAACACCATATATTTT. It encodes CASNLDSSGNTIYF.

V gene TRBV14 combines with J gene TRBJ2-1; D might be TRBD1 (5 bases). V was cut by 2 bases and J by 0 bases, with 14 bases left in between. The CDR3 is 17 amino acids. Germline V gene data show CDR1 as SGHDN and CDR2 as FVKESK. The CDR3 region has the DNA TGTGCCAGCAGCCAATACTACCGTGGGGCCTCCTACAATGAGCAGTTCTTC. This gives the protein CASSQYYRGASYNEQFF.